What follows is one TCR beta chain and its context. This record comes from a study of blood T cells in healthy people across ages. CDR1 SGHTA and CDR2 FQGNSA come from the germline V gene. The CDR3 contains 15 residues. V shed 2 bases and J 3 bases; nucleotides not matched to a gene: 4. PCR was performed a second time for 7 to 11 cycles using a sample-barcoded 5' primer and a J-beta primer mix. Each CDR3 protein is one row after TCRdb ran MiXCR on the 5' RACE reads. The repertoire includes roughly 550,000 distinct CDR3 sequences, 24% of them detected once, and around 10% sits in the top ten. These data are also associated with another study on T cells of mothers and their children. That work states: Unrelated mother-child pairs always had slightly, but never significantly, lower normalized overlap than related pairs.

The clonotype originates from a boy aged 5-17 years in good health. V usage is TRBV7-2 and J usage is TRBJ2-1; 7 bases align to TRBD2. Sample: blood. The CDR3 DNA reads TGTGCCAGCAGCTTAACAGCGGGAAGCTACAATGAGCAGTTCTTC. This translates into CASSLTAGSYNEQFF.